This T cell receptor (beta chain) was captured by sequencing in a study of T cells in Graves' hyperthyroidism and ophthalmopathy. V lost 0 bases and J 2 bases, leaving 6 bases between the germline ends. Germline CDR1 and CDR2: SGHVS and FNYEAQ. The CDR3 loop spans 14 amino acids. This clonotype was detected only a few times. This could be a read error, since a much larger clone is one nucleotide away. There were TCR beta CDR3 regions amplified from RNA transcripts. With the HTBI primer set, the TCR CDR3 went through a first round of RT-PCR. TCRdb fed the multiplex PCR reads into MiXCR, producing one record per CDR3 protein. This sample yields over 400,000 distinct CDR3 sequences, of which roughly 22% are seen a single time; under 55% belongs to the top ten.

Source material: blood. The TCR originated in a woman aged 70 to 79 with Graves' ophthalmopathy. This chain connects TRBV7-6 to TRBJ2-3; D ambiguous. CDR3 nucleotides: TGTGCCAGCAGCTTAGCGGGCCCCACAGATACGCAGTATTTT. Protein product: CASSLAGPTDTQYF.